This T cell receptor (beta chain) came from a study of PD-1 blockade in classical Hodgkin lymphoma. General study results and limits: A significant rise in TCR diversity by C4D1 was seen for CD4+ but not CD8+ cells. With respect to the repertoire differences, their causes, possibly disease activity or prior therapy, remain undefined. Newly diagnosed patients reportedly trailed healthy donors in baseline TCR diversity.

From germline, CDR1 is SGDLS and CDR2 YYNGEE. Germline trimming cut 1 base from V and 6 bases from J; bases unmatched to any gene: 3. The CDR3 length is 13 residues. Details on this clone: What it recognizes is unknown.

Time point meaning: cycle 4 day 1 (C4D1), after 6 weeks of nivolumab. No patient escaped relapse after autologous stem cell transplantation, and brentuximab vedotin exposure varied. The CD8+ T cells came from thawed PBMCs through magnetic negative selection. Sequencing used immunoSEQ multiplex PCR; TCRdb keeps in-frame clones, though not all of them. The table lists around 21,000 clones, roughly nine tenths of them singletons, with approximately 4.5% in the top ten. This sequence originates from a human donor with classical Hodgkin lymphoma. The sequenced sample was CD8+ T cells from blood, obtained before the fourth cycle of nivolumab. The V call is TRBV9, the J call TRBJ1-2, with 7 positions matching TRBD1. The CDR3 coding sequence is TGTGCCAGCAGCGTATATCAGGGGGATGGCTACACCTTC. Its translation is CASSVYQGDGYTF.